This TCR beta chain stems from a study of control samples from healthy donors and cancer patients (dated by TCRdb to 2020 to 2021). Libraries were prepared through the immunoSEQ multiplex PCR assay. TCRdb took over this immuneACCESS table, retaining in-frame rearrangements with V and J assigned. Such tables are incomplete; in checked studies, under half of the missing clones stem from an unresolved V gene, and the remainder is unexplained. A total of about 140,000 clones appear in this sample, 94% of them only once. Approximately 14% of the sample comes from the top ten. Regarding this clone: The specificity of this receptor is unknown. Per-base qualities were not stored, and no clone one base away is much larger.

Trimming accounts for 5 bases at V and 5 bases at J, while the number of junction bases matched to no gene is 8. The CDR3 sequence holds 16 residues, the cysteine and phenylalanine included. Solely the CDR3 DNA is kept, with 48 bases framed from the first base. The germline V gene encodes CDR1 SGHAT and CDR2 FQNNGV. This TCR was recovered from a middle-aged man in good health. Recombination linked TRBV11-2 to TRBJ2-5; 13 bases in between match TRBD2. The sequencing input was blood. The sequence in DNA is TGTGCCAGCAGCACAGGACTAGCGGGAGTACTGGAGACCCAGTACTTC. This is translated as CASSTGLAGVLETQYF.